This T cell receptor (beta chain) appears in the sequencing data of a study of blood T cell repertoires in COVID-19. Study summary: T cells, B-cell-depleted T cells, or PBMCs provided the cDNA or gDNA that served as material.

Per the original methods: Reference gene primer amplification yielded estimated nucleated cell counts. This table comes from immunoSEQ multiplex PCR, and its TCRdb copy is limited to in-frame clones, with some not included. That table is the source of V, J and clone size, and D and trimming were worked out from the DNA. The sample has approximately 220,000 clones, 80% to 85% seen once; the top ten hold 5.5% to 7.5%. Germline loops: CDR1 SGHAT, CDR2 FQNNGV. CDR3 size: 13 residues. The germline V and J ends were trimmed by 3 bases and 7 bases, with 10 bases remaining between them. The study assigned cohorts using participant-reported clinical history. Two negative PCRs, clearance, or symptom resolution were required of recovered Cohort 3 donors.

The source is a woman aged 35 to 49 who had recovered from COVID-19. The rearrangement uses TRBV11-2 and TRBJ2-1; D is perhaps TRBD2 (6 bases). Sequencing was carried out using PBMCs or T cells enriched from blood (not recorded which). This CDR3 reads CASSLDRENEQFF. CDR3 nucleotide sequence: TGTGCCAGCAGCTTGGACCGGGAGAATGAGCAGTTCTTC.